This paragraph covers one TCR beta chain sequence. This clone showed up just a few times. Its antigen is not yet known. Base quality data are lacking; no much larger clone is found one base away. The immunoSEQ hsTCRB v3.0 assay was used at survey level resolution for TRB variable region sequencing. The targeted TRB sequencing depth was 40,000-50,000 T-cell genomes per sample. Pooled TRB libraries were sequenced on an Illumina MiSeq with a v3 150-cycle kit. In the source study's methods: Repertoire analysis was performed in R inside a reproducible Nextflow workflow that covered QC, data transformation and analysis. Custom analyses were implemented in LymphoSeq2, an R package for AIRR-Seq data exploration. A few samples yielding fewer than 5000 total TRB sequences were excluded, leaving over 150 analyzed HIV repertoires. Among the roughly 190 retained HIV repertoires, about 60 were collected before ART initiation and 120 to 130 were collected after ART initiation. Repertoires were downsampled to 5000 TRB nucleotide sequences, with summary statistics averaged over 100 downsampling iterations. The analysis kept only TRB sequences whose CDR3 regions were at least seven amino acids long. Two measures captured diversity: a Shannon entropy-derived clonality score and the Gini coefficient. In the repertoire networks, any two of the top 5000 CDR3 amino acid sequences were linked whenever the two sequences differed by an edit distance of one. For TRB CDR3 amino acid sequences, GLIPH2 was used to predict antigen specificity groups and MHC restriction. CDR3 amino acid sequences were matched against VDJdb and McPAS-TCR to flag known CMV, EBV, HIV or tissue antigen associations. Pre-ART, post-ART and control groups were compared with Wilcoxon signed-rank tests and Holm-Bonferroni correction. The immuneACCESS repertoire file appears here via TCRdb, limited to in-frame rearrangements. These files lack a portion of the clones; in checked studies, under half of the deficit traces to unresolved V genes, and the cause of the others is not known. The D gene and trimming were derived from the DNA, and the V and J assignments and clone size from that table. Recorded for this sample are about 21,000 clones; 88% of them occurred a single time. The top ten clonotypes cover 3.5% of the sample.

To be included, a participant needed at least one PBMC sample from before ART initiation plus at least two post-ART samples. All participants with HIV were treated in the United States of America. Before DNA extraction, cryopreserved samples of roughly 0.9-11 million PBMC were thawed and washed. At the time of the earliest PBMC sample, participants with HIV were aged between about 23 and 54 years. Each participant contributed PBMC samples from 1-4 timepoints before ART initiation and 2-8 timepoints after ART initiation, with a median of 7 samples. Serial HIV viral load, CD4+ T-cell count, ART history and demographic data were obtained for every participant. Genomic DNA was extracted from unsorted PBMC with a Qiagen kit on a QIAcube, processed in batches of 12 samples. According to the germline V gene, CDR1 reads SGHDT and CDR2 reads YYEEEE. Relative to germline, V is 0 bases shorter and J is 10 bases shorter, with 8 bases between their ends. The CDR3 runs 12 amino acids, cysteine and phenylalanine included. The kept DNA is CDR3 alone, 36 bases in frame from the first base.

This entry comes from a study of long-term antiretroviral therapy in people with HIV (dated by TCRdb to 2021 to 2024). With respect to the entire study: The earliest samples were collected approximately a decade before the 2015 WHO recommendation for immediate ART, a period when ART was typically delayed until CD4 counts fell. The cohort contributed roughly 190 cryopreserved PBMC samples from around 33 adults with confirmed HIV infection, collected serially over a mean of around six years (range 1-12). Whether ART initiation and durable HIV suppression were associated with changes in peripheral blood TRB repertoire composition and diversity was tested in a retrospective serial study. Among the approximately 30 participants with HIV, fewer than twelve were female. No cross-contamination during QIAcube processing was seen in test extractions of a monoclonal T-cell line run alongside roughly 35 polyclonal samples. What the work shows at the level of the full study, not this receptor alone: Inferences about post-ART repertoire changes are limited because no data were available on ART adherence, viral resistance or therapy changes. Since PBMC availability was limited, sequencing covered only the TCR beta chain, with no alpha chain pairing. Expanded TRB clones identified before ART initiation dominated the repertoire at all time points, although this dominance fluctuated and declined in many PLHIV after ART. Samples dated from the mid-2000s to the late 2010s, and the ART regimens used may be less effective than current ones. Compared with controls, HIV repertoires had narrower CDR3 length ranges, and the network structure pointed to an antigen-experienced repertoire that shifted only slightly toward naive after ART. Starting ART was linked to a significant rise in TRB diversity, yet even after long-term ART the diversity remained significantly lower than in transplant donor controls. Because cell numbers in pre-ART samples were limited, unsorted PBMC were profiled instead of sorted CD4+ and CD8+ T cells.

This clonotype was sampled from a man aged 60-69 years with HIV. The sequenced sample was unsorted PBMCs, obtained 2.3 years after starting antiretroviral therapy. The chain uses TRBV5-6 and TRBJ2-1, with a tentative D gene TRBD2 over 5 matching bases. For the CDR3, the sequence is CASSLGTREQFF. The DNA is TGTGCCAGCAGCTTGGGAACTAGAGAGCAGTTCTTC.